This TCR beta chain derives from a study of T cell responses to AZD1222 COVID-19 vaccine (dated by TCRdb to the early 2020s). Background for the entire study: A total of more than 230 trial participants underwent TCR sequencing, of whom 200 to 220 received two doses of AZD1222 and some 26 received two doses of the MenACWY control vaccine. Trial participants were enrolled by age into subgroups of 18-55, 56-69 and 70-plus years, and roughly 150, 30 and 60 TCR-sequenced participants, respectively, were included in these subgroups. Results the study describes overall, beyond this receptor: In the small 56-69-year group, the increase in depth fell short of significance, most likely because of low power. Reportedly, almost half of the unique spike-specific TCRs recognized epitopes lying outside the regions that are mutated in the B.1.351 and B.1.1.7 variants. Most participants were white British and females outnumbered males, and the authors suggested that clonal diversity may have been underestimated. Spike-specific TCR breadth and depth rose significantly after two AZD1222 doses compared with day 0 and with MenACWY recipients. Conclusions about previously exposed vaccinees are limited because only six or seven AZD1222 recipients were SARS-CoV-2 seropositive at baseline. Because no samples from the day 14 peak response were available, repertoires could be characterized only after the peak T cell response. CD4 TCRs associated with the vaccine covered the entire spike protein, and the dominant responses were in regions 160-218 and 743-854.

The CDR3 measures 17 amino acids from cysteine to phenylalanine. Just the 51-base CDR3 DNA is kept, in frame starting at base 1. The label giving this sample's time point can be read as: about 28 days (+/-7) after the second vaccine dose. Because spike-specific TCR depth and breadth did not differ between the two schedules, AZD1222 recipients who got a second dose at roughly 4 weeks were pooled with those who got a second dose at roughly 12 weeks. The vaccinee samples were drawn from two UK trials, COV001 and COV002, one of which was a single-blind randomized controlled phase 2/3 trial testing AZD1222 (ChAdOx1 nCoV-19) in healthy adults. Trial participant PBMC samples were collected at day 0 and day 28 after the second dose for TCRbeta chain sequencing. In the case of this clone: The clone's antigen remains unknown. There are no base qualities to consult, and no much larger clone falls within one base.

The CDR3 regions of human TCRbeta chains were analyzed by immunosequencing. The published analysis was carried out like this. TCRs in the repertoires were compared against a reference library of SARS-CoV-2-specific TCRs that had been generated with the MIRA antigen-specificity platform. Breadth was defined as the fraction of unique TCRs that were SARS-CoV-2-associated. Depth was defined as the fraction of total T cells that were SARS-CoV-2-associated. Using the MIRA data, every spike-specific TCR was mapped to the spike region that the TCR reacted to and assigned to either a CD4 or a CD8 class. Log10-transformed breadth and depth values were compared by one-way ANOVA with Sidak's multiple comparisons tests. The source is immuneACCESS, and TCRdb retained only in-frame sequences with V and J called. Part of the clones is not carried over; for the studies checked, unresolved V genes explain less than half of this, and the remainder is unexplained. V and J calls and clone size are as listed in that table; D and trimming were resolved from the DNA. Recorded for this sample are about 99,000 clones; approximately 93% of them occurred a single time. Just over 8% of the sample rests with the top ten.

Sample: peripheral blood, taken 28 days after the second AZD1222 dose. The chain was built from TRBV12-2 and TRBJ1-2; the tabulated D call, TRBD1, remains unverified against the DNA. TRBV12-2 is classified as a pseudogene. The receptor's source is an adult who received the AZD1222 COVID-19 vaccine. The CDR3 region: CASRSLDRGREIQGYTF. The sequenced DNA: TGTGCAAGTCGCTCGCTAGACAGGGGGCGCGAAATTCAAGGCTACACCTTC.